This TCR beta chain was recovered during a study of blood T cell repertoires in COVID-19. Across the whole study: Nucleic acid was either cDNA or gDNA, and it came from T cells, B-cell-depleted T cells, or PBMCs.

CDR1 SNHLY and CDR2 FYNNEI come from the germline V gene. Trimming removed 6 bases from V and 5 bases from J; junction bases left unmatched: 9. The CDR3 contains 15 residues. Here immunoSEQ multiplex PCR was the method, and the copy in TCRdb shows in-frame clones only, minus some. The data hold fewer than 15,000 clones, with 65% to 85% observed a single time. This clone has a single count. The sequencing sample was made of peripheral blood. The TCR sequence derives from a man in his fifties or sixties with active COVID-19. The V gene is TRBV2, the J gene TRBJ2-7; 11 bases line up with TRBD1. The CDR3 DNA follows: TGTGCCAGCAGAGCCGGACAGGGGGCAGGAAACGAGCAGTACTTC. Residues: CASRAGQGAGNEQYF. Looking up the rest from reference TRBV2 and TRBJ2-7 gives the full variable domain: EPEVTQTPSHQVTQMGQEVILRCVPISNHLYFYWYRQILGQKVEFLVSFYNNEISEKSEIFDDQFSVERPDGSNFTLKIRSTKLEDSAMYFCASRAGQGAGNEQYFGPGTRLTVT.